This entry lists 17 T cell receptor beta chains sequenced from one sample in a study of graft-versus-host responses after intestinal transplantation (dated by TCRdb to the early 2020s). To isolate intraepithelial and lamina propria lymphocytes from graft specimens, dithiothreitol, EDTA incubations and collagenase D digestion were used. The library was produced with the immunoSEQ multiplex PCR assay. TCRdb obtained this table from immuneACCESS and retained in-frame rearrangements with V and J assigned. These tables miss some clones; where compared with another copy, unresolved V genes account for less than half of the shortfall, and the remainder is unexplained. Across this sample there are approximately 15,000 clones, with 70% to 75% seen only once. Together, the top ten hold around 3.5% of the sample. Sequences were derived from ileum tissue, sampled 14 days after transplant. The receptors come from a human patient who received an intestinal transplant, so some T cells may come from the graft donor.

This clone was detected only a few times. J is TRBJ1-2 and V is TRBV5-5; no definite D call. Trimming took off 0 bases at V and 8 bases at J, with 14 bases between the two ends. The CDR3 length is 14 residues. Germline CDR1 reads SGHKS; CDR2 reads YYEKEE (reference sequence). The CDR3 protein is CASSLGQLSRGYTF. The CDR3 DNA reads TGTGCCAGCAGCTTGGGTCAGCTTTCGAGGGGCTACACCTTC.

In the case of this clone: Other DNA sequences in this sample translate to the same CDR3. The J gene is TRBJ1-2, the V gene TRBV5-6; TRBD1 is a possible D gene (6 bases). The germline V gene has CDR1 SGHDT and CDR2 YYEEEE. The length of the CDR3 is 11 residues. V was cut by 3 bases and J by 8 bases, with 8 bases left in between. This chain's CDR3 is CASSSQGGYTF. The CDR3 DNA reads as TGTGCCAGCAGCTCACAGGGCGGCTACACCTTC.

CDR3 loop: CASSPGTYEQYF. CDR3 sequence (DNA): TGTGCCAGCAGCCCAGGAACCTACGAGCAGTACTTC. The rearrangement uses TRBV7-9 and TRBJ2-7; D is unclear. Germline V lookup: CDR1 SEHNR, CDR2 FQNEAQ (reference sequence). The CDR3 extends over 12 amino acids. V was clipped by 5 bases and J by 2 bases, with 7 bases between them.

The CDR3 protein is CASSEALQGPAGDTQYF. The CDR3 nucleotides read TGTGCCAGCAGTGAAGCGCTTCAGGGGCCGGCCGGAGATACGCAGTATTTT. This rearrangement joins TRBV2 to TRBJ2-3, with D tentatively TRBD1 (6 bases). Per the germline V gene, CDR1 is SNHLY and CDR2 is FYNNEI. V lost 0 bases and J lost 5, with 18 bases in between. CDR3 length equals 17 residues. Full variable domain (remainder filled in from reference TRBV2 and TRBJ2-3): EPEVTQTPSHQVTQMGQEVILRCVPISNHLYFYWYRQILGQKVEFLVSFYNNEISEKSEIFDDQFSVERPDGSNFTLKIRSTKLEDSAMYFCASSEALQGPAGDTQYFGPGTRLTVL.

The CDR3 loop is CASSEGTGPPYEQYF. DNA for the CDR3: TGCGCCAGCAGTGAGGGGACAGGCCCCCCGTACGAGCAGTACTTC. The chain links TRBV10-1 to TRBJ2-7; 8 bases are a match to TRBD1. Looked up from germline, CDR1 is WNHNN and CDR2 is SYGVQD (reference sequence). The CDR3 length is 15 residues. Trimming cost V 2 bases and J 4 bases; bases outside gene matches: 7.

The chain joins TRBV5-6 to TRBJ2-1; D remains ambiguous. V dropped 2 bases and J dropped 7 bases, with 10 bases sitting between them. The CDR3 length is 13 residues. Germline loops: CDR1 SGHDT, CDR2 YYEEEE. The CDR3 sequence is CASSFLGLNEQFF. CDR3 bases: TGTGCCAGCAGCTTCTTGGGGTTAAATGAGCAGTTCTTC.

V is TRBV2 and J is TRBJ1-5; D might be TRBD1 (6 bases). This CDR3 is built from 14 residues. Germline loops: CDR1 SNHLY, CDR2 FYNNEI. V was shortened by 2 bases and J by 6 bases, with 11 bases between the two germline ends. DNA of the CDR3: TGTGCCAGCAGTGAACAGGGGCGCGGTCAGCCCCAGCATTTT. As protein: CASSEQGRGQPQHF.

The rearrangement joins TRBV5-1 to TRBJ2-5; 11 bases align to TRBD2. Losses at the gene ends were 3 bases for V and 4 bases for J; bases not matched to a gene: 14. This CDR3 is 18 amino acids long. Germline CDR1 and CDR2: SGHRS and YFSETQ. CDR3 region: CASSSTQRLAGIGETQYF. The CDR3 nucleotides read TGCGCCAGCAGCTCGACGCAACGACTAGCGGGGATTGGAGAGACCCAGTACTTC. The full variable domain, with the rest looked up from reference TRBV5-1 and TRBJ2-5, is KAGVTQTPRYLIKTRGQQVTLSCSPISGHRSVSWYQQTPGQGLQFLFEYFSETQRNKGNFPGRFSGRQFSNSRSEMNVSTLELGDSALYLCASSSTQRLAGIGETQYFGPGTRLLVL.

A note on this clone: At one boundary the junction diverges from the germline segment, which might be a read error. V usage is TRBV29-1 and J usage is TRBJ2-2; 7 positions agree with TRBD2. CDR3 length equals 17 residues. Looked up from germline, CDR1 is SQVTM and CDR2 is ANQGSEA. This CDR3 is CSVEEGWLADPRRGAVF. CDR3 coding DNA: TGCAGCGTTGAAGAGGGGTGGCTAGCGGATCCACGACGGGGAGCTGTTTTT.

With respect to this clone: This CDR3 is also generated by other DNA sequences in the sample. CDR3 nucleotides: TGCAGTGCTAGGGGAAACACTGAAGCTTTCTTT. This sequence encodes CSARGNTEAFF. J is TRBJ1-1 and V is TRBV20-1; D is ambiguous. V gave up 3 bases and J gave up 2 bases, with 4 bases separating them. Germline V lookup: CDR1 DFQATT, CDR2 SNEGSKA (reference sequence). The CDR3 has 11 residues.

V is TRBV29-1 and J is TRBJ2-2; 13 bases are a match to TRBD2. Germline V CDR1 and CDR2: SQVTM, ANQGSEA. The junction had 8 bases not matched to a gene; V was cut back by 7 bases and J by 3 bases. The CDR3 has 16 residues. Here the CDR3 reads CSAAQGLAGYTGELFF. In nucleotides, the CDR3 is TGCAGCGCCGCCCAGGGACTAGCGGGATACACCGGGGAGCTGTTTTTT.

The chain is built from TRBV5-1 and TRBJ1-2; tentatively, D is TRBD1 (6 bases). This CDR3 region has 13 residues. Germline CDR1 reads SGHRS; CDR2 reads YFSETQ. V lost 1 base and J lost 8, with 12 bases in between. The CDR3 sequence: CASSLSRTAGYTF. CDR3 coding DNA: TGCGCCAGCAGCTTGTCGCGGACAGCAGGCTACACCTTC. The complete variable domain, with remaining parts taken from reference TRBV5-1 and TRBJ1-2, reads KAGVTQTPRYLIKTRGQQVTLSCSPISGHRSVSWYQQTPGQGLQFLFEYFSETQRNKGNFPGRFSGRQFSNSRSEMNVSTLELGDSALYLCASSLSRTAGYTFGSGTRLTVV.

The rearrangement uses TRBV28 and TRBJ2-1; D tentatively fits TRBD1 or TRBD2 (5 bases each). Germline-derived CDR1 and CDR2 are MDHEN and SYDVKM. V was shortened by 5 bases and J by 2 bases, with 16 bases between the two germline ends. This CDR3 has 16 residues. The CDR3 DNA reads TGTGCCAGCAGTGCTTCCGGGACCTTTACCTACAATGAGCAGTTCTTC. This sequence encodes CASSASGTFTYNEQFF. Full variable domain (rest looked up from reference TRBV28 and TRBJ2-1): DVKVTQSSRYLVKRTGEKVFLECVQDMDHENMFWYRQDPGLGLRLIYFSYDVKMKEKGDIPEGYSVSREKKERFSLILESASTNQTSMYLCASSASGTFTYNEQFFGPGTRLTVL.

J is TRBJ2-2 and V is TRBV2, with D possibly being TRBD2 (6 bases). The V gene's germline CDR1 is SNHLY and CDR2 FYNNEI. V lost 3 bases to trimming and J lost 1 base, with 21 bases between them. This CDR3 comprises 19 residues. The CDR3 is CASSDGNLLAGMNTGELFF. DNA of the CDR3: TGTGCCAGCAGTGATGGGAACTTGCTTGCGGGGATGAACACCGGGGAGCTGTTTTTT.

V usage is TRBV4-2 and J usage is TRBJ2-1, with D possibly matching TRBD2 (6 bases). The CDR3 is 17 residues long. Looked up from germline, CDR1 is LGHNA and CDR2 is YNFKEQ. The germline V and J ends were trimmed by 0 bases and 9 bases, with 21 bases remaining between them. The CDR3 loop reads CASSQEVLAADTGEQFF. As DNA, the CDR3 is TGTGCCAGCAGCCAAGAAGTACTAGCTGCCGATACGGGTGAGCAGTTCTTC.

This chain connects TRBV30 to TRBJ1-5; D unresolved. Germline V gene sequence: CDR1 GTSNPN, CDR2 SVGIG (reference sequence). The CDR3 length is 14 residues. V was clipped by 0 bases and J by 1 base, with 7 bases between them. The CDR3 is CAWSVEHSNQPQHF. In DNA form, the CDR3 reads TGTGCCTGGAGTGTGGAACACAGCAATCAGCCCCAGCATTTT.

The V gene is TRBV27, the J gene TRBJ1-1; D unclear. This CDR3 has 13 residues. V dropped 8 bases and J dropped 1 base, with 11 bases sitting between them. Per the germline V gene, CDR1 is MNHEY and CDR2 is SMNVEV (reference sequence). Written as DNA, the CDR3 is TGTGCCAGCCGGGAGGGTCGGAACACTGAAGCTTTCTTT. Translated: CASREGRNTEAFF.